The 29 T cell receptor beta chains in this list originate from one sample, sequenced in a study of cytomegalovirus exposure and HLA in healthy donors. 13 Jbeta primers and 60 Vbeta primers were used for the PCR. Some clones are missing from TCRdb's copy, which holds only in-frame ones; the method was immunoSEQ multiplex PCR. Here the sample spans about 93,000 clones, about 78% being singletons. The sample taken for sequencing was PBMCs. Every receptor here comes from a woman aged 40 to 50 in good health and CMV-seronegative.

This chain connects TRBV29-1 to TRBJ2-1; TRBD2 is a possible D gene (6 bases). Germline values: CDR1 SQVTM, CDR2 ANQGSEA. V was cut by 5 bases and J by 6 bases, with 11 bases left in between. The CDR3 runs 12 residues. The CDR3 here is CSVSMGGNEQFF. CDR3 DNA: TGCAGCGTTTCAATGGGGGGCAATGAGCAGTTCTTC.

V gene TRBV28 combines with J gene TRBJ2-6, with D possibly being TRBD1 (5 bases). In germline, CDR1 is MDHEN, CDR2 SYDVKM. This CDR3 comprises 17 residues. Trimming stripped 8 bases from V and 0 bases from J, with 17 bases between. This CDR3 is CASLKGSLASGANVLTF. CDR3 nucleotides: TGTGCCAGCTTAAAGGGGTCTCTGGCCTCTGGGGCCAACGTCCTGACTTTC.

Comment on this clone: Other DNA sequences in this sample translate to the same CDR3. J is TRBJ1-1 and V is TRBV11-1, with D perhaps TRBD1 (5 bases). V was pared by 1 base and J by 0 bases, with 6 bases between. The CDR3 loop spans 14 amino acids. Per the germline V gene, CDR1 is SGHAT and CDR2 is FQDESV (reference sequence). The CDR3 DNA follows: TGTGCCAGCAGCTTAGGACAGCTGAACACTGAAGCTTTCTTT. Its translation: CASSLGQLNTEAFF.

The genes are TRBV5-4 and TRBJ2-7; D remains unclear. V was cut by 3 bases and J by 0 bases, with 10 bases left in between. The length of the CDR3 is 14 residues. Germline CDR1 reads SGHNT; CDR2 reads YYREEE (reference sequence). CDR3 protein: CASSSQWSSYEQYF. The DNA for the CDR3 is TGTGCCAGCAGCTCCCAGTGGAGCTCCTACGAGCAGTACTTC.

This clone was picked up one time. The chain joins TRBV18 to TRBJ2-7; 9 bases are a match to TRBD1. Trimming at V came to 5 bases and at J to 0 bases, leaving 5 bases not matched to a gene. Germline CDR1 is KGHSH and CDR2 is LQKENI. The length of the CDR3 is 15 residues. The CDR3 reads CASSSSGQGSYEQYF. CDR3 coding DNA: TGTGCCAGCTCATCGTCGGGACAGGGCTCCTACGAGCAGTACTTC.

This clone showed up just a few times. The chain combines TRBV25-1 with TRBJ1-5; no clear D gene. Trimming removed 5 bases at V and 0 bases at J, with 8 bases between. This CDR3 region has 14 residues. Germline assignment: CDR1 MGHDK and CDR2 SYGVNS. As DNA, the CDR3 is TGTGCCAGCAGTTTGACGGGTAGCAATCAGCCCCAGCATTTT. Protein product: CASSLTGSNQPQHF.

The chain joins TRBV5-5 to TRBJ2-1; D is ambiguous. The CDR3 has 12 amino acids. Trimming removed 4 bases at V and 6 bases at J, with 8 bases between. Germline CDR1 reads SGHKS; CDR2 reads YYEKEE (reference sequence). The CDR3 region has the DNA TGTGCCAGCAGCGAGCCCTCCAATGAGCAGTTCTTC. This gives the protein CASSEPSNEQFF.

The rearrangement joins TRBV5-4 to TRBJ1-2; D may be TRBD1 (6 bases). V was cut by 0 bases and J by 5 bases, with 23 bases left in between. The CDR3 is 18 amino acids. CDR1 SGHNT and CDR2 YYREEE come from the germline V gene (reference sequence). The CDR3 DNA sequence: TGTGCCAGCAGCTTGGGGGGACACCTCTCCGCCTTCTCATATGGCTACACCTTC. Translated: CASSLGGHLSAFSYGYTF.

The chain links TRBV27 to TRBJ1-1; 7 bases line up with TRBD1. The CDR3 loop spans 15 amino acids. Germline CDR1 is MNHEY and CDR2 is SMNVEV (reference sequence). After removal of 5 bases from V and 3 bases from J, the junction contained 9 bases not matched to a gene. This CDR3 is CASSTTGIKHTEAFF. In DNA form, the CDR3 reads TGTGCCAGCAGTACGACAGGGATAAAGCACACTGAAGCTTTCTTT.

This chain connects TRBV29-1 to TRBJ2-2; D might be TRBD2 (6 bases). V was shortened by 6 bases and J by 1 base, with 15 bases between the two germline ends. This CDR3 is built from 15 residues. Germline loops: CDR1 SQVTM, CDR2 ANQGSEA. CDR3 sequence: CSVGGLAMNTGELFF. The CDR3 DNA reads TGCAGCGTGGGTGGGCTAGCGATGAACACCGGGGAGCTGTTTTTT.

J is TRBJ2-1 and V is TRBV28; D is perhaps TRBD2 (5 bases). Germline lookup yields CDR1 MDHEN and CDR2 SYDVKM. The CDR3 has 15 amino acids. The V and J ends lost 4 bases and 2 bases respectively, with 12 bases between them. The CDR3 protein is CASSSEDLTYNEQFF. CDR3 bases: TGTGCCAGCAGTTCTGAGGACTTGACCTACAATGAGCAGTTCTTC.

A remark on this clone: The junction departs from germline at one end; a sequencing error may be responsible. The chain has TRBV29-1 and TRBJ2-6; possibly TRBD1 for D (6 bases). Germline CDR1 is SQVTM and CDR2 is ANQGSEA. The CDR3 extends over 15 amino acids. CDR3 in amino acids: CSIQGLHSGANILTF. DNA of the CDR3: TGCAGCATTCAGGGGTTACACTCTGGGGCCAACATCCTGACTTTC.

This clone was counted between two and nine times. The DNA for the CDR3 is TGTGCCAGCAGTTTATCGGGCGCAGGGGTGGTCACTGAAGCTTTCTTT. This sequence encodes CASSLSGAGVVTEAFF. The rearrangement joins TRBV27 to TRBJ1-1, with TRBD1 as a possible D gene (6 bases). Deletions cut 0 bases from V and 4 bases from J, with 15 bases between. This CDR3 is built from 16 residues. In germline, CDR1 is MNHEY, CDR2 SMNVEV (reference sequence).

The rearrangement links TRBV11-1 to TRBJ2-4, with 9 bases lining up with TRBD1. CDR1 SGHAT and CDR2 FQDESV come from the germline V gene (reference sequence). The length of the CDR3 is 17 residues. V shed 5 bases, J shed 1 base, and the junction held 9 bases outside the gene matches. In DNA form, the CDR3 reads TGTGCCAGCAGCCCCATTCACAGGGGGCCTGCCAAAAACATTCAGTACTTC. As protein: CASSPIHRGPAKNIQYF.

This clone has just a few counts. The chain couples TRBV11-3 to TRBJ2-6; 12 positions match TRBD1. The CDR3 has 15 residues. Trimming removed 8 bases from V and 2 bases from J; junction bases left unmatched: 1. Germline V lookup: CDR1 SGHNT, CDR2 YENEEA. DNA of the CDR3: TGTGCCAGCGGGACAGGGGGCGCTGGGGCCAACGTCCTGACTTTC. This translates into CASGTGGAGANVLTF.

The chain recombines TRBV27 with TRBJ2-7, with 9 bases aligning to TRBD2. The CDR3 sequence is 18 residues long. V lost 6 bases and J lost 0; bases outside the gene matches: 15. Germline assignment: CDR1 MNHEY and CDR2 SMNVEV (reference sequence). Here the CDR3 reads CASSKSGFPTSGSYEQYF. Written as DNA, the CDR3 is TGTGCCAGCAGCAAATCGGGTTTCCCGACTAGCGGCTCCTACGAGCAGTACTTC.

In its sample, this clone was seen a few times. This chain links TRBV2 with TRBJ1-1; D not certain. The CDR3 covers 15 residues. The germline V gene has CDR1 SNHLY and CDR2 FYNNEI. V was cut by 3 bases and J by 0 bases, with 11 bases left in between. CDR3: CASSEGRHMNTEAFF. The CDR3 DNA reads TGTGCCAGCAGTGAGGGCAGACATATGAACACTGAAGCTTTCTTT.

The chain couples TRBV6-1 to TRBJ1-2; 8 bases line up with TRBD1. Germline V gene lookup returns CDR1 MNHNS and CDR2 SASEGT. CDR3 length equals 13 residues. V lost 4 bases, J lost 7 bases, and 5 bases stayed unmatched. The CDR3 protein is CASSVVQGGGYTF. CDR3 nucleotide sequence: TGTGCCAGCAGTGTGGTACAGGGGGGTGGCTACACCTTC.

This chain links TRBV5-6 with TRBJ2-1, with TRBD2 matching over 12 bases. CDR1 is SGHDT, CDR2 YYEEEE, per germline. Unmatched junction bases numbered 4, after V lost 3 bases and J lost 0 bases. The CDR3 is 17 amino acids. As DNA, the CDR3 is TGTGCCAGCAGCTCCACTAGCGGGAGGAGCTCCTACAATGAGCAGTTCTTC. Translated: CASSSTSGRSSYNEQFF.

J is TRBJ2-5 and V is TRBV7-2; tentatively, D is TRBD2 (7 bases). The CDR3 runs 15 residues. V gave up 5 bases and J gave up 5 bases, with 18 bases separating them. Germline V CDR1 and CDR2: SGHTA, FQGNSA. The CDR3 DNA is TGTGCCAGCAGCCCCAAGGGAGGGGGTGGGGAGACCCAGTACTTC. Encoded protein: CASSPKGGGGETQYF.

This chain connects TRBV5-4 to TRBJ2-7; no clear D gene. Trimming pared 0 bases from V and 4 bases from J, leaving 8 bases between. This CDR3 contains 13 residues. Germline CDR1 and CDR2: SGHNT and YYREEE (reference sequence). This chain's CDR3 is CASSLESRYEQYF. For the CDR3, the DNA is TGTGCCAGCAGCTTGGAATCTAGGTACGAGCAGTACTTC.

This chain uses TRBV5-1 with TRBJ2-1; possible D gene TRBD2, 5 bases. This CDR3 contains 14 residues. Per germline, CDR1 SGHRS and CDR2 YFSETQ. Trimming left V 5 bases short and J 9 bases short, with 18 bases between. The CDR3: CASSFRDPWGEQFF. CDR3 in DNA: TGCGCCAGCAGTTTCCGGGATCCGTGGGGTGAGCAGTTCTTC.

This clone was detected once. The V call is TRBV28, the J call TRBJ1-2, with TRBD1 matching 9 bases. V gave up 3 bases and J gave up 7 bases; unmatched junction bases: 9. Germline V CDR1 and CDR2: MDHEN, SYDVKM. The CDR3 is 15 amino acids. CDR3 nucleotide sequence: TGTGCCAGCAGTTTCGGGACAGGGAAATTGGGTGGCTACACCTTC. Translated: CASSFGTGKLGGYTF.

V gene TRBV9 combines with J gene TRBJ2-1, with 9 bases lining up with TRBD2. Losses at the gene ends were 1 base for V and 16 bases for J; bases not matched to a gene: 15. CDR3 length: 15 residues. CDR1 and CDR2 from the germline V gene are SGDLS and YYNGEE. In DNA form, the CDR3 reads TGTGCCAGCAGCGTACGCGCGGGAGGGCCGGCAGTTTATTTCTTC. Amino acids: CASSVRAGGPAVYFF.

This sequence joins TRBV27 and TRBJ1-4; no firm D call. Trimming shortened V by 2 bases and J by 6 bases, and 10 bases separated the two germline ends. The CDR3 consists of 14 residues. The germline V gene has CDR1 MNHEY and CDR2 SMNVEV (reference sequence). CDR3 bases: TGTGCCAGCAGTTTAAGGCCGACATATGAAAAACTGTTTTTT. Translating gives CASSLRPTYEKLFF.

The genes are TRBV6-6 and TRBJ2-1, with 7 nucleotides matching TRBD2. In germline, CDR1 is MNHNY, CDR2 SVGAGI (reference sequence). Germline trimming cut 2 bases from V and 10 bases from J; bases unmatched to any gene: 11. This CDR3 has 15 amino acids. This CDR3 is CASSYRREYSGEQFF. CDR3 sequence (DNA): TGTGCCAGCAGTTACAGGCGGGAGTATTCGGGGGAGCAGTTCTTC.

This chain connects TRBV5-4 to TRBJ2-1, with 10 bases fitting TRBD2. The germline CDR1 and CDR2 sequences are SGHNT and YYREEE (reference sequence). V shed 3 bases, J shed 6 bases, and the junction held 9 bases outside the gene matches. This CDR3 has 16 residues. The CDR3 nucleotides read TGTGCCAGCAGCTGGGGCTTAGCTAGCGGGAGCAATGAGCAGTTCTTC. It translates to CASSWGLASGSNEQFF.

This rearrangement joins TRBV27 to TRBJ2-5; D ambiguous. Germline V gene lookup returns CDR1 MNHEY and CDR2 SMNVEV (reference sequence). Trimming cost V 2 bases and J 4 bases, with 14 bases left between them. The CDR3 contains 15 residues. CDR3 nucleotide sequence: TGTGCCAGCAGTTTAGGCACCTCAAGTGCAGAGACCCAGTACTTC. Protein: CASSLGTSSAETQYF.

The rearrangement uses TRBV6-4 and TRBJ2-3; TRBD2 matches at 7 bases. Germline V gene sequence: CDR1 MRHNA, CDR2 SNTAGT. The CDR3 covers 15 residues. Unmatched junction bases numbered 8, after V lost 6 bases and J lost 2 bases. CDR3: CASRSSGFHTDTQYF. As DNA, the CDR3 is TGTGCCAGCAGATCTAGCGGTTTCCACACAGATACGCAGTATTTT.